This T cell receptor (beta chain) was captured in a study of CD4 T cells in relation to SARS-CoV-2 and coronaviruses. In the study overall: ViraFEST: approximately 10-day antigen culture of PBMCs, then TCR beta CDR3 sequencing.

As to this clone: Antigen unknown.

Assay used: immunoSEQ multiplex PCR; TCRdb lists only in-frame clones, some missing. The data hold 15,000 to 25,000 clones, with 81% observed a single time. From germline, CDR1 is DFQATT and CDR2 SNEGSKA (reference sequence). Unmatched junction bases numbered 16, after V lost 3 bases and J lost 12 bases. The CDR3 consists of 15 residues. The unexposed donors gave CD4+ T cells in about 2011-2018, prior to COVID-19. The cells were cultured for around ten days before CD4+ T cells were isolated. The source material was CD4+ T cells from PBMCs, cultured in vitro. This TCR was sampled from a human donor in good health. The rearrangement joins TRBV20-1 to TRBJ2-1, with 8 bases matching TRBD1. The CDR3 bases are TGCAGTGCTAGTGAACCGGGACAGGACTCCCGGGGGCAGTTCTTC. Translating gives CSASEPGQDSRGQFF.